This T cell receptor beta chain is from a study of T cells in Graves' hyperthyroidism and ophthalmopathy. Study summary: Blood from the periphery was taken at initial diagnosis, before any treatment.

This clonotype has at least ten counts. The TCR beta CDR3 regions underwent amplification using RNA transcripts as the source. A set of HTBI primers served as the primers for a first-round RT-PCR of the TCR CDR3. TCRdb processed the multiplex PCR reads anew with MiXCR; each CDR3 protein has one entry. The repertoire consists of hundreds of thousands of distinct CDR3 sequences, with over 11% occurring once and the leading ten covering around 5.4%. Trimming took off 2 bases at V and 4 bases at J, with 9 bases between the two ends. There are 13 residues in the CDR3. The germline CDR1 and CDR2 sequences are MNHEY and SVGAGI.

The clonotype comes from a woman aged 25 to 39 with Graves' hyperthyroidism that later progressed to Graves' ophthalmopathy. The sequenced sample was blood. The chain links TRBV6-5 to TRBJ2-7; D may be TRBD1 (6 bases). DNA for the CDR3: TGTGCCAGCAGTTACGGCAGGGGTTACGAGCAGTACTTC. The encoded protein is CASSYGRGYEQYF.